This T cell receptor (beta chain) came from a study of T-cell reconstitution after alpha-beta-depleted transplantation in children listed by TCRdb under 2016. Context from the whole study: Using TCR repertoire profiling, the study quantitatively followed how T-cell immune reconstitution unfolded in children after TCRalphabeta/CD19-depleted allogeneic hematopoietic cell transplantation. The paper as a whole reports these results and caveats: In some patients, the high TCRbeta diversity seen at day 60 was put down to recipient T cells and intrathymic progenitors that had survived conditioning. The apparently early alphabetaT-cell count recovery about two months after transplant was reportedly dependent on only several hundred rapidly expanded clones derived from non-depleted graft cells. The frequencies of hyperexpanded clones fell over the following months, and after one year, T-cell counts and TCRbeta diversity were mostly attributed to newly produced T cells.

This specimen's treatment or condition label, per the study, means: allogeneic hematopoietic cell transplantation with graft depleted of TCRalphabeta T cells and CD19 B cells. The children who served as transplant recipients had been given grafts of TCRalphabeta/CD19-depleted allogeneic hematopoietic cells. This clonotype has only a few counts. Its target antigen remains unknown. Base qualities are not provided; no much larger clone lies one nucleotide away. The library relied on PCR. Sequencer: Illumina HiSeq 2500. TCR libraries were prepared with molecular barcoding, using unique molecular identifiers to normalize TCRbeta repertoire quantification. The public reads were reanalyzed by TCRdb: fastp trimming at Q25, MiXCR alignment, in-frame beta chains only. All rows with the same CDR3 protein become a single entry with the most common DNA and genes. For this sample the table gives more than 400,000 distinct CDR3 sequences, of which 9.5% to 12% were detected only once. The leading ten clones occupy 12% to 15% of the sample.

The sequence was obtained from a female patient aged 2-9 years who had a stem cell transplant for aplastic anemia, so the T cells may come from the graft donor. The sample here was PBMCs, mostly from graft donor cells, taken 180 days after TCRalphabeta/CD19-depleted stem cell transplant.

The CDR3 amino acid sequence is: CASSQFLSGSFETQYF. The DNA sequence is TGTGCCAGCAGCCAGTTTTTAAGCGGGAGTTTCGAGACCCAGTACTTC. The chain is encoded by TRBV3-1 joined to TRBJ2-5; TRBD2 lines up with 8 middle nucleotides. Trimming removed 3 bases from V and 5 bases from J; the gene matches leave 11 bases unexplained. The CDR3 measures 16 amino acids from cysteine to phenylalanine. Of the read, only the CDR3 DNA is kept; its 48 bases are in frame from base 1. From a lookup of the germline V gene (reference sequence), CDR1 and CDR2 are LGHDT and YNNKEL.